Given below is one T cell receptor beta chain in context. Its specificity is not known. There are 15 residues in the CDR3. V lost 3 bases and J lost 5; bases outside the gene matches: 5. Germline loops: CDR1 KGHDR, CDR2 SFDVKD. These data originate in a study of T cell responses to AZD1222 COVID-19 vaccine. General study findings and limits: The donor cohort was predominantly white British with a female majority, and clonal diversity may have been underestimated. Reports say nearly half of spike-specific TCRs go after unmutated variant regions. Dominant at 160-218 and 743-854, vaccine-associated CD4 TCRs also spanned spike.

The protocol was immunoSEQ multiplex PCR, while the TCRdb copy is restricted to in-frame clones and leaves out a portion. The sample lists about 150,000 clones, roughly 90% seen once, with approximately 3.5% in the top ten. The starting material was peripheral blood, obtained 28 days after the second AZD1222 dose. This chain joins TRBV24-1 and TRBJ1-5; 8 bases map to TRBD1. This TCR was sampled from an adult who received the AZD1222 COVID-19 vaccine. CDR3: CATSDGAGGDQPQHF. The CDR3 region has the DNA TGTGCCACCAGTGATGGGGCAGGGGGCGATCAGCCCCAGCATTTT.